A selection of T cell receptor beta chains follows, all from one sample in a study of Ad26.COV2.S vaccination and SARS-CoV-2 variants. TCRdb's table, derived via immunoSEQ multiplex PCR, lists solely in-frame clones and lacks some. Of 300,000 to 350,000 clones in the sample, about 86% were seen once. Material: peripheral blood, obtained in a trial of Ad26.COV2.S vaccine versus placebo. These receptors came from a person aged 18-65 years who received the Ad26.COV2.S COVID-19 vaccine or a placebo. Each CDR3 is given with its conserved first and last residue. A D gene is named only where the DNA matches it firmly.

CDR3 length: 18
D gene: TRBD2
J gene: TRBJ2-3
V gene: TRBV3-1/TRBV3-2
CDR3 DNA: TGTGCCAGCAGCCAATTCCCATTAGCGGGGGGGTTCACAGATACGCAGTATTTT
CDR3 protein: CASSQFPLAGGFTDTQYF

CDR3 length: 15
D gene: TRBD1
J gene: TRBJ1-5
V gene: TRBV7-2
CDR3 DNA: TGTGCCAGCAGCTTAGGAGGCAGGGGGGATCAGCCCCAGCATTTT
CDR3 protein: CASSLGGRGDQPQHF

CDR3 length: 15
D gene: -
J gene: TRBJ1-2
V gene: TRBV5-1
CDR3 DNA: TGCGCCAGCAGCTTTACCGGGCAGGCCAACTATGGCTACACCTTC
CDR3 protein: CASSFTGQANYGYTF

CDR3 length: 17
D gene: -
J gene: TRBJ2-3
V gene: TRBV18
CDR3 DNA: TGTGCCAGCTCACCGGTGGGACTCGATTATGGGACAGATACGCAGTATTTT
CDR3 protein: CASSPVGLDYGTDTQYF

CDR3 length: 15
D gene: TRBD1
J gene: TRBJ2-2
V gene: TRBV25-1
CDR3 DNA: TGTGCCAGCAGTGAGATGGGACAGTTCACCGGGGAGCTGTTTTTT
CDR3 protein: CASSEMGQFTGELFF

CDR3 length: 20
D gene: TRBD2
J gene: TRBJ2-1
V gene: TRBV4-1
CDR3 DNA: TGCGCCAGCAGCCAAGATCTGTTTGGGACTAGCGGGGGGGCCCGGAATGAGCAGTTCTTC
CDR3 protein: CASSQDLFGTSGGARNEQFF

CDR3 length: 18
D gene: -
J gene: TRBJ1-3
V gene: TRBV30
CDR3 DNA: TGTGCCTGGATCACTCGAGGGGGGGGCCCAATCTCTGGAAACACCATATATTTT
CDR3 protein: CAWITRGGGPISGNTIYF

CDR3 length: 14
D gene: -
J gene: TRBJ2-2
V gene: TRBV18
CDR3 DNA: TGTGCCAGCTCACGACAGAAGAACACCGGGGAGCTGTTTTTT
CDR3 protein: CASSRQKNTGELFF

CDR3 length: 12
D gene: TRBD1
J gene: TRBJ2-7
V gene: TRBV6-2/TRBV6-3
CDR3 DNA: TGTGCCAGCAGTTACTCAGGGGGCGAACAGTACTTC
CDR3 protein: CASSYSGGEQYF

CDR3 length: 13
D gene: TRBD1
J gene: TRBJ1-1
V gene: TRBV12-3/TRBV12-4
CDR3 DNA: TGTGCCAGCAGTTCGACAGGGGACACTGAAGCTTTCTTT
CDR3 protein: CASSSTGDTEAFF